This T cell receptor beta chain stems from a study of blood T cell repertoires in COVID-19. The wider study: From T cells, B-cell-depleted T cells, or PBMCs came the material, which was cDNA or gDNA.

Authors' analysis steps: How many nucleated cells were present was estimated from reference gene primer amplification. Repertoires were generated with immunoSEQ multiplex PCR, while TCRdb's copy carries only in-frame clones and drops some. V and J calls and clone size are as listed in that table; D and trimming were resolved from the DNA. This table has approximately 50,000 clones, around 90% appearing once. This sequence was found in a man aged 45-65 years with active COVID-19. Sequenced material: peripheral blood.

The CDR3 sequence: CASSGPTGGASRTQYF. Here the CDR3 DNA reads TGTGCCAGCAGCGGCCCGACAGGGGGCGCCTCCAGGACCCAGTACTTC. The rearrangement links TRBV9 to TRBJ2-5; 10 positions agree with TRBD1. Germline assignment: CDR1 SGDLS and CDR2 YYNGEE. This CDR3 region has 16 residues. J was trimmed by 7 bases and V by 3 bases; bases with no gene match: 12. Complete variable domain (other parts from reference TRBV9 and TRBJ2-5): DSGVTQTPKHLITATGQRVTLRCSPRSGDLSVYWYQQSLDQGLQFLIQYYNGEERAKGNILERFSAQQFPDLHSELNLSSLELGDSALYFCASSGPTGGASRTQYFGPGTRLLVL.